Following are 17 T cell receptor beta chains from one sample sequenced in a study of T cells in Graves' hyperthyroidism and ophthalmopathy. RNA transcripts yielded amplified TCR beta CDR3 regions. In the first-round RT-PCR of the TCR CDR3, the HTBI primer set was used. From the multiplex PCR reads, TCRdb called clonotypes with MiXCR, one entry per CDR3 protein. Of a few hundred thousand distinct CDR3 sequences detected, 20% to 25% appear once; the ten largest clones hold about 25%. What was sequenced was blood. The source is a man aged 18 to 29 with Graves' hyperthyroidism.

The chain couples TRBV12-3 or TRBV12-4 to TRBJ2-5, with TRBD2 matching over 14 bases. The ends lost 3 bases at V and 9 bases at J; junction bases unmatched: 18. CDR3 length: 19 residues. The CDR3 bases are TGTGCCAGCAGTTTTGGAATGACTAGCGGGAGGGCCCCACTGGAGGCCCAGTACTTC. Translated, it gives CASSFGMTSGRAPLEAQYF.

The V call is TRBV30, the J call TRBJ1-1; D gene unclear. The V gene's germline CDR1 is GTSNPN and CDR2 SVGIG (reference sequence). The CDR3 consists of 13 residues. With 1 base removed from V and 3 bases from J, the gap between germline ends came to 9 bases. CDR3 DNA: TGTGCCTGGAGTGGAAACGTGGACACTGAAGCTTTCTTT. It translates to CAWSGNVDTEAFF. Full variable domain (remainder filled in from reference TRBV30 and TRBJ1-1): SQTIHQWPATLVQPVGSPLSLECTVEGTSNPNLYWYRQAAGRGLQLLFYSVGIGQISSEVPQNLSASRPQDRQFILSSKKLLLSDSGFYLCAWSGNVDTEAFFGQGTRLTVV.

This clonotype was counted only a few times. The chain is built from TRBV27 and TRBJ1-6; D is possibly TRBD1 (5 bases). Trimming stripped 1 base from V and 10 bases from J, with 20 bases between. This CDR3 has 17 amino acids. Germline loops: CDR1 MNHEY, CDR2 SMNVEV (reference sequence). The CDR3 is CASSLFGAPNPRSPLHF. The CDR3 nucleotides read TGTGCCAGCAGTTTATTTGGGGCCCCCAACCCGCGATCACCCCTCCACTTT.

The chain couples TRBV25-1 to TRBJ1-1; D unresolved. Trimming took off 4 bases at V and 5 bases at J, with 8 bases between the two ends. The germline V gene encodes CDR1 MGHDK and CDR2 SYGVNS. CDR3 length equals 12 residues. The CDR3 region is CASSGSGTEAFF. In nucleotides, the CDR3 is TGTGCCAGCAGTGGCAGTGGGACTGAAGCTTTCTTT.

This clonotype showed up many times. In nucleotides, the CDR3 is TGTGCCAGCAGTCCCTGGGGACAGGGGAATCAGCCCCAGCATTTT. It encodes CASSPWGQGNQPQHF. V and J are TRBV28 and TRBJ1-5, with 10 bases aligning to TRBD1. CDR3 length: 15 amino acids. V lost 5 bases and J lost 4; bases outside the gene matches: 5. Per germline, CDR1 MDHEN and CDR2 SYDVKM.

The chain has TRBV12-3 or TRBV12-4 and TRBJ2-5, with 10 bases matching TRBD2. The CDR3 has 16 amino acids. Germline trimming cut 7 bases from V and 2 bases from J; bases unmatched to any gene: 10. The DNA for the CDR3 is TGTGCCAGCAACCTCGGGGTAGCGGGGGGACAAGAGACCCAGTACTTC. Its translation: CASNLGVAGGQETQYF.

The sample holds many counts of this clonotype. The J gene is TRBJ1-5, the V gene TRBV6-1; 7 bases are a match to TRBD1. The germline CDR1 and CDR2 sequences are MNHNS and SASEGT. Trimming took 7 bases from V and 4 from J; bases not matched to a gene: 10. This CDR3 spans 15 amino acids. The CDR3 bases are TGTGCCAGCACAGACAGGGCCCCAAGAAATCAGCCCCAGCATTTT. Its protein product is CASTDRAPRNQPQHF.

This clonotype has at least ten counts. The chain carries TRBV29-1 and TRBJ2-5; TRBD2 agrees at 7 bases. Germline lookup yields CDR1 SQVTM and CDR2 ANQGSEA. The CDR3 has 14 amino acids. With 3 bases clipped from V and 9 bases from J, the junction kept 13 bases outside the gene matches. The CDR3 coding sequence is TGCAGCGTTGATAGAGGTGCTAGCGGCGCTCCCCAGTACTTC. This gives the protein CSVDRGASGAPQYF.

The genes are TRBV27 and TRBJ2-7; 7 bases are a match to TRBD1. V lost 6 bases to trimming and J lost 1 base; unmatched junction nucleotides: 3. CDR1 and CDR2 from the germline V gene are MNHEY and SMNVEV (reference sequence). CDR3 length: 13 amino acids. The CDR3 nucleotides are TGTGCCAGCAGGGCAGGGGGTTCCTACGAGCAGTACTTC. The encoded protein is CASRAGGSYEQYF.

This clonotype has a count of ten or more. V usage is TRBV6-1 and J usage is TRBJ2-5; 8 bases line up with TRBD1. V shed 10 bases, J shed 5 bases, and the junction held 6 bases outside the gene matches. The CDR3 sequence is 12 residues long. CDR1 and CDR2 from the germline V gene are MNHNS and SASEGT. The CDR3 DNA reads TGTGCCACTGGGACAGGCTCCGAGACCCAGTACTTC. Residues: CATGTGSETQYF.

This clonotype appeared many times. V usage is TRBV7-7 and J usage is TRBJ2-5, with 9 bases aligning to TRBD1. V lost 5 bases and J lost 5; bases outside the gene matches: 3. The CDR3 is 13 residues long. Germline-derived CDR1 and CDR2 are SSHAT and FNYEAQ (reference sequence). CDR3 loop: CASSVGTGETQYF. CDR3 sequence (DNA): TGTGCCAGCAGCGTCGGGACAGGGGAGACCCAGTACTTC.

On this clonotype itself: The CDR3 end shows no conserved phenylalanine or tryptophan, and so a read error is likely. Written as DNA, the CDR3 is TGCGCCAGCAGCCCAGCCGTAGCGGAGTCCTCCTACGAGCAGTACTTA. Its translation is CASSPAVAESSYEQYL. The chain joins TRBV4-3 to TRBJ2-7, with D maybe TRBD2 (6 bases). The CDR3 loop spans 16 amino acids. Trimming cost V 4 bases and J 0 bases, with 16 bases left between them. From germline, CDR1 is LGHNA and CDR2 YSLEER.

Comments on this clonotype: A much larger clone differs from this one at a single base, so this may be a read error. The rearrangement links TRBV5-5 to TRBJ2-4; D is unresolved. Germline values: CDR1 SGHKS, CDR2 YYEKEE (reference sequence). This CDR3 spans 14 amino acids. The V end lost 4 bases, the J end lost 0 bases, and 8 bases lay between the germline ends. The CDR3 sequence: CASSHGLAKNIQYF. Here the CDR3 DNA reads TGTGCCAGCAGCCACGGGTTAGCCAAAAACATTCAGTACTTC.

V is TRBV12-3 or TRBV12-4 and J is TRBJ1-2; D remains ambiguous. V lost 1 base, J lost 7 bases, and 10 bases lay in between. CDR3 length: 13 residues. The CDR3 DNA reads TGTGCCAGCAGTTTAGTTGTCCAGGCTGGCTACACCTTC. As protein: CASSLVVQAGYTF.

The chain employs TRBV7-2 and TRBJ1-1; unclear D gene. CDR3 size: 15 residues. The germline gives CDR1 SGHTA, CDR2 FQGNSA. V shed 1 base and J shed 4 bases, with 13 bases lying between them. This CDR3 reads CASSLVGWQGTEAFF. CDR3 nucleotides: TGTGCCAGCAGCTTAGTGGGGTGGCAAGGCACTGAAGCTTTCTTT.

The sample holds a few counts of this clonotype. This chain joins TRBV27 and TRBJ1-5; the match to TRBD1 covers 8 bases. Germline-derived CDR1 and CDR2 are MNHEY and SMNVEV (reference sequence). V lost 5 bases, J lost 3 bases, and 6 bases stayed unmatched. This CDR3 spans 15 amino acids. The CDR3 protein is CASSVTGAHNQPQHF. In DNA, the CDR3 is TGTGCCAGCAGTGTGACAGGGGCGCACAATCAGCCCCAGCATTTT.

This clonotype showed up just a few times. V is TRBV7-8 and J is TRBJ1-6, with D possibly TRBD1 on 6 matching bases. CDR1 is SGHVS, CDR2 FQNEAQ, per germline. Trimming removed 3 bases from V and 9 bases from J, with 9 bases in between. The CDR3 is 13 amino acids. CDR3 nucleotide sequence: TGTGCCAGCAGCTTGCGCAGGGGTTCACCCCTCCACTTT. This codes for CASSLRRGSPLHF.